The T cell receptor (beta chain) described here comes from a study of T cell repertoires in cytomegalovirus infection. In the study overall: Shared public TCR beta signatures pointed to both CMV infection and a matching HLA type.

V shed 6 bases, J shed 0 bases, and the junction held 13 bases outside the gene matches. This CDR3 spans 19 amino acids. Germline V gene lookup returns CDR1 MNHNS and CDR2 SASEGT. TCRdb itself ran the reads through MiXCR, one entry per CDR3 protein. The table records hundreds of thousands of distinct CDR3 sequences, roughly 30% of them present only once. The sample was PBMCs. V gene TRBV6-1 combines with J gene TRBJ1-5, with 11 bases fitting TRBD1. This clonotype was sampled from a human donor in good health (CMV status not recorded). Some clones in this sample may be carry-over from other donors' samples. Here the CDR3 reads CASSLPGTGGPYSNQPQHF. For the CDR3, the DNA is TGTGCCAGCAGCCTACCGGGGACAGGGGGTCCCTATAGCAATCAGCCCCAGCATTTT.